This T cell receptor (beta chain) is drawn from a study of CD8 T cells in Susac syndrome (dated by TCRdb to the late 2010s). Describing the broader study: Whether CD8+ T cell activation and differentiation in Susac syndrome was antigen driven was tested using repertoire sequencing. CD8+ T cell repertoire clonality was compared between over 9 healthy donors, approximately 14 Susac syndrome patients and approximately 16 multiple sclerosis patients.

Points on this clonotype: Its target antigen remains unknown. No much larger clone exists at a distance of one base, and base qualities are not known.

Peripheral blood CD8+ and CD4+ T cells from healthy donors, Susac syndrome patients and multiple sclerosis patients were profiled by high-throughput TCR beta sequencing. Multiple sclerosis controls were treatment-naive patients with stable or active relapsing-remitting disease fulfilling revised McDonald criteria. CD8+ TEMRA cells were enriched by FACS, while bulk CD8+ and CD4+ T cells were purified by magnetic negative isolation. Blood was drawn into EDTA tubes, processed within 24 hours, and PBMCs were isolated by density gradient centrifugation. PBMCs intended for TCR sequencing were frozen in liquid nitrogen and were later thawed in a 37 degrees C water bath. The sorted or isolated CD4+, CD8+ and CD8+ TEMRA cells had a purity of 90% or higher. A distance of 18 bases separates the germline ends of V and J, which lose 8 bases and 4 bases respectively. CDR1 and CDR2 (MDHEN, SYDVKM) derive from the germline V gene. The CDR3, cysteine through phenylalanine, is 14 amino acids long. The entry retains the CDR3 DNA only, 42 bases that are in frame from base 1.

RNA was extracted using the RNeasy kit, and about 0.45 to 1 ug of the RNA was reverse transcribed with random hexamers. The immunoSEQ multiplex PCR assay, which covers 54 Vbeta and 13 Jbeta segments, was used to amplify TCR beta CDR3 regions. To correct PCR amplification bias, a synthetic template baseline was used for both primer optimization and computational correction. Processing in the source paper ran as follows. Reads were annotated to V, D and J genes according to IMGT and were analyzed with immunoSEQ Analyzer, with only productive sequences retained. To calculate clonality, Shannon entropy was normalized by log2 of the number of productive unique sequences and then subtracted from one. Public and private clones were assessed among the 100 most prevalent clones of each patient and control. Clones were defined as Susac-specific when absent from the healthy and MS cohorts, from 1052 published viral clones and from other ImmuneACCESS disease sequences. TCRdb reran the public reads through fastp at Q25 and MiXCR, keeping productive beta chains. Rows are combined by CDR3 protein, so each entry shows the most common genes and DNA. The V and J calls and clone size are TCRdb's, not the authors'. The sample table lists 100,000 to 150,000 distinct CDR3 sequences, over 85% of them with a count of one. The ten largest make up more than 0.25% of the sample.

On the study overall, not on this receptor specifically: The TCR sequencing and HLA analysis was acknowledged to have included a relatively small number of individuals.

The specimen was CD8+ T cells from PBMCs. Recombination joined TRBV28 with TRBJ2-7; the D assignment is uncertain and may be TRBD1 or TRBD2, with 5 bases supporting each. This receptor was identified in a human donor with multiple sclerosis. CDR3 loop: CASGVGRETYEQYF. The nucleotide sequence reads TGTGCCAGCGGGGTAGGCAGGGAGACATACGAGCAGTACTTC.